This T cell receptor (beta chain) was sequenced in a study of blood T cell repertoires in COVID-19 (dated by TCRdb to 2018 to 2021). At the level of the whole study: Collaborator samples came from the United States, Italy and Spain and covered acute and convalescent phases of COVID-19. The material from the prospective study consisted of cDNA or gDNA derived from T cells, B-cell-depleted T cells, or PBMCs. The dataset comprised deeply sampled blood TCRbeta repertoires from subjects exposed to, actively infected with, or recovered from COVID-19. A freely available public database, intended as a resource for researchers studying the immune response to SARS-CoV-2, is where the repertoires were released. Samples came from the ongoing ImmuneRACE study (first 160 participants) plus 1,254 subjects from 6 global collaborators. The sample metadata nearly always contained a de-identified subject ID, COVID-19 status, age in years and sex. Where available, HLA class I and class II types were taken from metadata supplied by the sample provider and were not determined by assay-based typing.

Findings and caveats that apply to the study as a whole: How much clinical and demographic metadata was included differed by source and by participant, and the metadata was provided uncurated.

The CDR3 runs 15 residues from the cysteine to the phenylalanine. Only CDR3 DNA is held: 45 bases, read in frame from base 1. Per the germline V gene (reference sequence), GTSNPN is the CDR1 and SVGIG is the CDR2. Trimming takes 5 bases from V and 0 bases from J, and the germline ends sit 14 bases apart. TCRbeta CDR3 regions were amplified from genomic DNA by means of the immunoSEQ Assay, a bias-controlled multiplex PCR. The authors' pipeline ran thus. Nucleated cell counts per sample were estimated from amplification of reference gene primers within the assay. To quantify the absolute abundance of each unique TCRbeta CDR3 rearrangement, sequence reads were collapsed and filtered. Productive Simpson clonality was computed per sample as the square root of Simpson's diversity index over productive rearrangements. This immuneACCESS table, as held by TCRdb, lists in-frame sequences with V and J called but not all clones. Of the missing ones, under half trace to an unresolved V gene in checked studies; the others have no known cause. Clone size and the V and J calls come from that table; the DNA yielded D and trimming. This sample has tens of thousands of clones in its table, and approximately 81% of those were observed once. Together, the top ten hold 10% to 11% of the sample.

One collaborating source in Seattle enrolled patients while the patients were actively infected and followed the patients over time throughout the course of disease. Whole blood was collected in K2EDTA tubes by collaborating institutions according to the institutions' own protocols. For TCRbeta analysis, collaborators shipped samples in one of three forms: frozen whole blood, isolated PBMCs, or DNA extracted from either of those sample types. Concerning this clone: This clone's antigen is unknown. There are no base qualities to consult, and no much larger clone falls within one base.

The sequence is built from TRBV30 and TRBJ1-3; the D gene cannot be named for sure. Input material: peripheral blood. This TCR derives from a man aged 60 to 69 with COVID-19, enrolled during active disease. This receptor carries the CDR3 CAWWKWRVSGNTIYF. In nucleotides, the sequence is TGTGCCTGGTGGAAGTGGAGGGTCTCTGGAAACACCATATATTTT.